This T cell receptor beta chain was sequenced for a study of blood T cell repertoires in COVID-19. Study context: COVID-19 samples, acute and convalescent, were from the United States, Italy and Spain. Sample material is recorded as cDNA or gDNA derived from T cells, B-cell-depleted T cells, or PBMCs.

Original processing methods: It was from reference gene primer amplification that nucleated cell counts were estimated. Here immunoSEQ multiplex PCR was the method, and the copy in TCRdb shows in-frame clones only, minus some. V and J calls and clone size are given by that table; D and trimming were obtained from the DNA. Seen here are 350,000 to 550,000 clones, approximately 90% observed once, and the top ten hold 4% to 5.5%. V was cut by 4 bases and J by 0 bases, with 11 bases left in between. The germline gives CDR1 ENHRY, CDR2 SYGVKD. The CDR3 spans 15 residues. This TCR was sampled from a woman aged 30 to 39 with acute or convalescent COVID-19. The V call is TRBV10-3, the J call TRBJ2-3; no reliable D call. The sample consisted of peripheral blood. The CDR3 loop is CAISGEQPSTDTQYF. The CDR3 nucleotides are TGTGCCATCAGTGGTGAACAACCTAGCACAGATACGCAGTATTTT.